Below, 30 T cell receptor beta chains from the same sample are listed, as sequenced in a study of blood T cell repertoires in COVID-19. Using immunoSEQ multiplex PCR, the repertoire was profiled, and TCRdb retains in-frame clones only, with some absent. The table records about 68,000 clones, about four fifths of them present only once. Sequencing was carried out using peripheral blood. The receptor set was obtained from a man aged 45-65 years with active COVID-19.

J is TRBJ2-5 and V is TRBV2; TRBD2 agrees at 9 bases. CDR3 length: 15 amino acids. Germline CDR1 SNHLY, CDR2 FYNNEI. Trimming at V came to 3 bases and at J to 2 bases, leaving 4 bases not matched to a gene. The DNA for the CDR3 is TGTGCCAGCAGTGACAGCGGGGGGCCGCAAGAGACCCAGTACTTC. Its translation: CASSDSGGPQETQYF.

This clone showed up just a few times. The CDR3 DNA is TGTGCCAGCAGCCCCCGGACGGACTCTCAGCCCCAGCATTTT. As protein: CASSPRTDSQPQHF. The chain carries TRBV7-6 and TRBJ1-5; the D is unclear. This CDR3 contains 14 residues. V was shortened by 5 bases and J by 6 bases, with 14 bases between the two germline ends. CDR1 SGHVS and CDR2 FNYEAQ come from the germline V gene.

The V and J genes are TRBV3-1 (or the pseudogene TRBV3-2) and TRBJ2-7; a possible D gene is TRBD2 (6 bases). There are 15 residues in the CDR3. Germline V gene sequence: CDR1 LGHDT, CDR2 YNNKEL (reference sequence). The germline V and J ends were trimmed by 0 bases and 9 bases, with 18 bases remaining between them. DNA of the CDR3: TGTGCCAGCAGCCAAGAGCCTAACGGGGCCGGGGGGCAGTACTTC. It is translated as CASSQEPNGAGGQYF.

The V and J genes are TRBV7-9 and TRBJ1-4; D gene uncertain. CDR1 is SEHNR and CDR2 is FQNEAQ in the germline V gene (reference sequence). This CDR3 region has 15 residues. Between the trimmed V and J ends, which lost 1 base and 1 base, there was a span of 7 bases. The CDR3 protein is CASSLVGVTNEKLFF. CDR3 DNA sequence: TGTGCCAGCAGCTTAGTAGGAGTAACTAATGAAAAACTGTTTTTT.

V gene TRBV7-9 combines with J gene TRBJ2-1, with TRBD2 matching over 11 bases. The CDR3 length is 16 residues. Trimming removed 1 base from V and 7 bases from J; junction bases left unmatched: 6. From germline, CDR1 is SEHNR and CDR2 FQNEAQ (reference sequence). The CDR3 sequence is CASSLGLAGGENEQFF. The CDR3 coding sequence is TGTGCCAGCAGCTTAGGTCTAGCGGGAGGAGAAAATGAGCAGTTCTTC.

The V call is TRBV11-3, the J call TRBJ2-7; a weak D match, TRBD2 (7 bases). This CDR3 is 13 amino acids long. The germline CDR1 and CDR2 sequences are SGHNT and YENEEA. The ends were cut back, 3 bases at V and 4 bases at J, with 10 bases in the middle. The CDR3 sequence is CASSFGGAYEQYF. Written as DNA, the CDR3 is TGTGCCAGCAGCTTTGGGGGGGCATACGAGCAGTACTTC.

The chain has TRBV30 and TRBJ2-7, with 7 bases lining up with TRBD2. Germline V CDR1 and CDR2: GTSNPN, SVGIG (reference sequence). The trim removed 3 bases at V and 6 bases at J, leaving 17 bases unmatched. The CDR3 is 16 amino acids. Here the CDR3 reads CAWSHPRGRASPEQYF. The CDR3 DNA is TGTGCCTGGAGCCACCCCAGAGGGAGGGCCTCCCCCGAGCAGTACTTC.

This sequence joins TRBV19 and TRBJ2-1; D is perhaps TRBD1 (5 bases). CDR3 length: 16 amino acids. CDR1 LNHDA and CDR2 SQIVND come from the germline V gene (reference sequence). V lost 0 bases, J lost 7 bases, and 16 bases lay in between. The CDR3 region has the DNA TGTGCCAGTAGTATAGACGCTGGGGCCGCGGTAAATGAGCAGTTCTTC. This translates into CASSIDAGAAVNEQFF. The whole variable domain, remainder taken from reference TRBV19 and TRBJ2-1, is DGGITQSPKYLFRKEGQNVTLSCEQNLNHDAMYWYRQDPGQGLRLIYYSQIVNDFQKGDIAEGYSVSREKKESFPLTVTSAQKNPTAFYLCASSIDAGAAVNEQFFGPGTRLTVL.

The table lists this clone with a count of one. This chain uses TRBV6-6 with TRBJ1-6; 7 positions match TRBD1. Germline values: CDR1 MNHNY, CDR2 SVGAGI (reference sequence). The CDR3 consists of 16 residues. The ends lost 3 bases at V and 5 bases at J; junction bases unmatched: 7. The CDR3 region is CASSYPTGRDNSPLHF. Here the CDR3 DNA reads TGTGCCAGCAGTTATCCGACAGGGAGAGATAATTCACCCCTCCACTTT.

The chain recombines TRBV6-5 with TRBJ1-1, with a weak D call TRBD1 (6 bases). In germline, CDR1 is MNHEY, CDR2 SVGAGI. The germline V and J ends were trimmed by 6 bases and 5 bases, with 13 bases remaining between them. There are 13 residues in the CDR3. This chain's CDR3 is CASRRTGSTEAFF. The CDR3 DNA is TGTGCCAGCAGGCGAACAGGGAGTACTGAAGCTTTCTTT.

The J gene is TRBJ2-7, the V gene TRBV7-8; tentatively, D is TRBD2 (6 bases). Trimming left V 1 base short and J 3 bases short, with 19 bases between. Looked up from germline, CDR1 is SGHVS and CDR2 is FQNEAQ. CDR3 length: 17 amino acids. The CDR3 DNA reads TGTGCCAGCAGCTTAGGGTTGCGGGGAAAGGTGATCTACGAGCAGTACTTC. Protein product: CASSLGLRGKVIYEQYF. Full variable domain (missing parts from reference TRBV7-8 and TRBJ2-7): GAGVSQSPRYKVAKRGQDVALRCDPISGHVSLFWYQQALGQGPEFLTYFQNEAQLDKSGLPSDRFFAERPEGSVSTLKIQRTQQEDSAVYLCASSLGLRGKVIYEQYFGPGTRLTVT.

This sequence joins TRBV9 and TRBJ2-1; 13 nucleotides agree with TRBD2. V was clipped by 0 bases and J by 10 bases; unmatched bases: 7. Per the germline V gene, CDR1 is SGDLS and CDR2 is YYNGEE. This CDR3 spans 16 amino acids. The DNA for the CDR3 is TGTGCCAGCAGCGTAGATAGACTAGCGGGAGGCGGGGAGCAGTTCTTC. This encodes CASSVDRLAGGGEQFF.

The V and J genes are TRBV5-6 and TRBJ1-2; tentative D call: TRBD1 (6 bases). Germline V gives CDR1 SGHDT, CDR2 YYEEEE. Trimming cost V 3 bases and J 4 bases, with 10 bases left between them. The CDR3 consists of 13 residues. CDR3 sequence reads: CASSYQGLYGYTF. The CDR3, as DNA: TGTGCCAGCAGCTATCAGGGGCTCTATGGCTACACCTTC.

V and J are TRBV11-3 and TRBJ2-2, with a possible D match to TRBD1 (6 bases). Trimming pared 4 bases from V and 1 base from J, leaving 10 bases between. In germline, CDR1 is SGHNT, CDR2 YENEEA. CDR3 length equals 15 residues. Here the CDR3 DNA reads TGTGCCAGCAGCTGGAGGACAGAGAACACCGGGGAGCTGTTTTTT. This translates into CASSWRTENTGELFF.

The CDR3 is CASSQDTRGGYTF. DNA of the CDR3: TGTGCCAGCAGCCAAGATACCAGGGGGGGCTACACCTTC. The chain uses TRBV14 and TRBJ1-2, with 7 bases lining up with TRBD1. The CDR3 has 13 residues. The germline V gene encodes CDR1 SGHDN and CDR2 FVKESK. J was trimmed by 8 bases and V by 0 bases; bases with no gene match: 3.

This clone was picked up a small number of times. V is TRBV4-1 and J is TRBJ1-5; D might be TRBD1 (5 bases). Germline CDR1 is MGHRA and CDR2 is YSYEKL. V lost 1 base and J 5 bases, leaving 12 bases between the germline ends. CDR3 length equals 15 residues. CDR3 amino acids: CASSQGAGGHQPQHF. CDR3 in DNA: TGCGCCAGCAGCCAAGGAGCGGGGGGTCATCAGCCCCAGCATTTT.

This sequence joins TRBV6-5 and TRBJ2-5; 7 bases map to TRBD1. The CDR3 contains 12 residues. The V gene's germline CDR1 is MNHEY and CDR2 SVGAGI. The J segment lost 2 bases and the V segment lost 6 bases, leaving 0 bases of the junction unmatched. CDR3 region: CASSRGQETQYF. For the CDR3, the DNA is TGTGCCAGCAGCAGGGGGCAAGAGACCCAGTACTTC.

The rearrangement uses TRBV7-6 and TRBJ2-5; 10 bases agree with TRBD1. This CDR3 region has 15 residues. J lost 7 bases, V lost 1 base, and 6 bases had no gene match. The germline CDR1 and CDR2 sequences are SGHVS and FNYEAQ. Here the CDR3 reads CASSLGDRGLGTQYF. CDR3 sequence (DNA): TGTGCCAGCAGCTTAGGAGACAGGGGGCTGGGGACCCAGTACTTC.

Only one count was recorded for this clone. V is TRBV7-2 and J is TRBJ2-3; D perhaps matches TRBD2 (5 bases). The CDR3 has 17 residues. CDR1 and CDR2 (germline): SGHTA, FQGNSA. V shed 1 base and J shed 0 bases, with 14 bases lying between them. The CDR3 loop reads CASSLVGSGLSTDTQYF. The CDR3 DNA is TGTGCCAGCAGCTTAGTAGGATCGGGGTTAAGCACAGATACGCAGTATTTT.

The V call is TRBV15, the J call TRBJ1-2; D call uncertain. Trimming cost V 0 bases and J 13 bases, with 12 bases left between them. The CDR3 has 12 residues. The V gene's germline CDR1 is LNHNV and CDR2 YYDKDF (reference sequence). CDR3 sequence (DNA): TGTGCCACCAGCAGAGATTCTTCGGTTCCCACCTTC. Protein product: CATSRDSSVPTF.

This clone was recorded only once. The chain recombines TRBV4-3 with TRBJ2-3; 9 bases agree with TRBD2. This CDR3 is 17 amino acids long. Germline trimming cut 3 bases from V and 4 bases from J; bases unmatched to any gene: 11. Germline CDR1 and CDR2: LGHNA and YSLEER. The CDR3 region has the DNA TGCGCCAGCAGCCAGGCGACCTCGGGACTAGCACCAGATACGCAGTATTTT. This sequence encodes CASSQATSGLAPDTQYF.

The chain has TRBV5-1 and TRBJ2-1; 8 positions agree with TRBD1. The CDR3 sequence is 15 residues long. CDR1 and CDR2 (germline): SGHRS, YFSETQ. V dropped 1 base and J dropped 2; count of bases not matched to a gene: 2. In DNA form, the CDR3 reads TGCGCCAGCAGCTTGCAGGGGGCCACCTACAATGAGCAGTTCTTC. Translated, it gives CASSLQGATYNEQFF.

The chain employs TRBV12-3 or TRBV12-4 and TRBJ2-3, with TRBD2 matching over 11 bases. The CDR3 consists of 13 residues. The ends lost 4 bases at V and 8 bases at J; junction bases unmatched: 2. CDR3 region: CASSYTSGGTQYF. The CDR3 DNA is TGTGCCAGCAGTTATACTAGCGGGGGTACGCAGTATTTT.

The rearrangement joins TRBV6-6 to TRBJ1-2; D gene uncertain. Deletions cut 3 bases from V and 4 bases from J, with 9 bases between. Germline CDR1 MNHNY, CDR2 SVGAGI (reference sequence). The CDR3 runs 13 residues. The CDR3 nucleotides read TGTGCCAGCAGTTATACTGAATTCTATGGCTACACCTTC. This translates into CASSYTEFYGYTF.

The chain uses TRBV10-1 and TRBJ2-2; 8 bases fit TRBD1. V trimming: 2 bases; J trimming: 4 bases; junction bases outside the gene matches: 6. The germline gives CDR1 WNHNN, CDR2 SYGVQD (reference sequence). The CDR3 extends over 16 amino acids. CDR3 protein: CASSEGQGEVTGELFF. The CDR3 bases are TGCGCCAGCAGTGAGGGACAGGGCGAAGTCACCGGGGAGCTGTTTTTT.

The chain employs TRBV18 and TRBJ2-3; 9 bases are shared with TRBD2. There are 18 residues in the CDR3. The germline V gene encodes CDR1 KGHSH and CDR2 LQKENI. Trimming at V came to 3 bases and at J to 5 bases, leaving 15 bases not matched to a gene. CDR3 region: CASSPGGSGGPGGDTQYF. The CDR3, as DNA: TGTGCCAGCTCACCGGGGGGTAGCGGGGGCCCCGGGGGAGATACGCAGTATTTT.

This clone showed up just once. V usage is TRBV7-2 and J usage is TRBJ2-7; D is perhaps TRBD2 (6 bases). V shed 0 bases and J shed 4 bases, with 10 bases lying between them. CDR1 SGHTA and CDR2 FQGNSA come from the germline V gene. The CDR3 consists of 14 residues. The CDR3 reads CASSLAAGLYEQYF. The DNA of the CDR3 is TGTGCCAGCAGCTTAGCAGCGGGCTTATACGAGCAGTACTTC.

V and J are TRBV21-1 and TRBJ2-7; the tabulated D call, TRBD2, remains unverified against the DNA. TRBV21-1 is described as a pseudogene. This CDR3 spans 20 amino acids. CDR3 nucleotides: TGTGCCAGCAGCAAAAAAGCCTTTTTGGGGGGGGAGAGGGCTACCTACGAGCAGTACTTC. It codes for CASSKKAFLGGERATYEQYF.

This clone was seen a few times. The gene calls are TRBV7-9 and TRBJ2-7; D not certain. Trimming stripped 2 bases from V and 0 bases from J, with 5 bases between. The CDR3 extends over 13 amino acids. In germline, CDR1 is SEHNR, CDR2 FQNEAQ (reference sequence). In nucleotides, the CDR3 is TGTGCCAGCAGCTTACCGAGCTCCTACGAGCAGTACTTC. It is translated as CASSLPSSYEQYF.

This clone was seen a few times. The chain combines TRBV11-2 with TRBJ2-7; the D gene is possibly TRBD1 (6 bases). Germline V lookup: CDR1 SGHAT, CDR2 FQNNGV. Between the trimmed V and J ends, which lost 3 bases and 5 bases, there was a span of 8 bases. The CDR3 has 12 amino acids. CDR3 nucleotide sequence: TGTGCCAGCAGCTTTTACAGGGACGAGCAGTACTTC. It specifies CASSFYRDEQYF.